The clone carrying this TCR beta chain was seen a handful of times. Its specificity is unknown. This sample is part of a study of CD8 T cell repertoires and HIV-1 epitope variants. Germline loops: CDR1 MDHEN, CDR2 SYDVKM. V was pared by 5 bases and J by 6 bases, with 13 bases between. The CDR3 is 13 residues long. Sequencing used immunoSEQ multiplex PCR; TCRdb keeps in-frame clones, though not all of them. Of approximately 6,000 clones in the sample, 64% were seen once. V is TRBV28 and J is TRBJ1-1; TRBD1 is a possible D gene (6 bases). The TCR was taken from a male donor with HIV. The source material was cultured CD8+ T cells derived from PBMCs. CDR3 protein: CASSPMGGPEAFF. CDR3 nucleotides: TGTGCCAGCAGTCCGATGGGGGGCCCTGAAGCTTTCTTT.